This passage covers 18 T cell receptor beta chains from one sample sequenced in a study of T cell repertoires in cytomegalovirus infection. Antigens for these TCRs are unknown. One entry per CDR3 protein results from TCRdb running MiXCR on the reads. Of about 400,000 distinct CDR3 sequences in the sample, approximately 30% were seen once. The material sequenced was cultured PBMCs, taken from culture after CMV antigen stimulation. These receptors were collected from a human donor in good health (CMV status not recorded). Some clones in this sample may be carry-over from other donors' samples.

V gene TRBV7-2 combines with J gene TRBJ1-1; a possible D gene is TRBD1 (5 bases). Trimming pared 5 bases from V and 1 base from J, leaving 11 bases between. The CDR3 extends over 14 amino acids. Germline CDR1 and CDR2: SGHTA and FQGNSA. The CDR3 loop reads CASSRGWENTEAFF. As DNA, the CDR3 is TGTGCCAGCAGCCGGGGGTGGGAGAACACTGAAGCTTTCTTT.

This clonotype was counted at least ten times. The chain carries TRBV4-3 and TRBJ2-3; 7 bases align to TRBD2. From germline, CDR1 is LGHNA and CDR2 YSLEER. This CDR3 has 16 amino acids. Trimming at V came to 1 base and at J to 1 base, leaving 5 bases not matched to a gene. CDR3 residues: CASSQAAGVGTDTQYF. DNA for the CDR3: TGCGCCAGCAGCCAAGCTGCGGGAGTGGGCACAGATACGCAGTATTTT.

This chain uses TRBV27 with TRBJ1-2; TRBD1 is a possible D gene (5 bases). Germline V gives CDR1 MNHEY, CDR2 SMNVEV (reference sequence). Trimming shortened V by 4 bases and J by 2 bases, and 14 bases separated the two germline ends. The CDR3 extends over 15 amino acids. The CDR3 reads CASSSPAGGNYGYTF. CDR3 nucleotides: TGTGCCAGCAGTTCCCCCGCGGGGGGAAACTATGGCTACACCTTC.

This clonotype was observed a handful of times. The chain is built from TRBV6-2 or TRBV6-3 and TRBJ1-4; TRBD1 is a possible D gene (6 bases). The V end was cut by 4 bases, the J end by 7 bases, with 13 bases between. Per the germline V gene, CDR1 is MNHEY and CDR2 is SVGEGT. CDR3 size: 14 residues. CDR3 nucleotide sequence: TGTGCCAGCAGTTGCGGACAGTCTTGTGAAAAACTGTTTTTT. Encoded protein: CASSCGQSCEKLFF.

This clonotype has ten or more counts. Here the CDR3 reads CASSLAMGSGEQYV. In nucleotides, the CDR3 is TGTGCCAGCAGCTTAGCGATGGGGTCGGGCGAGCAGTACGTC. The chain couples TRBV7-2 to TRBJ2-7; D uncertain. The V end was cut by 0 bases, the J end by 6 bases, with 12 bases between. Germline CDR1 and CDR2: SGHTA and FQGNSA. The CDR3 length is 14 residues.

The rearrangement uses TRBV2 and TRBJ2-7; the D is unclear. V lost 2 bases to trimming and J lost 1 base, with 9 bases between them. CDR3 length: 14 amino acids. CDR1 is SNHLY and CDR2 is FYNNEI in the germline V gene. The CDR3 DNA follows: TGTGCCAGCAGTGAAATCCGGCCGTCCTACGAGCAGTACTTC. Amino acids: CASSEIRPSYEQYF.

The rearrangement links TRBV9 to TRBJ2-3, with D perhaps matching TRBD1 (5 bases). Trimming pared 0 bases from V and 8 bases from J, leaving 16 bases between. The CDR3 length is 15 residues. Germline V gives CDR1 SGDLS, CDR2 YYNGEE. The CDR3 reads CASSVASGREITQYF. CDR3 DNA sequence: TGTGCCAGCAGCGTAGCATCGGGCAGGGAAATTACGCAGTATTTT.

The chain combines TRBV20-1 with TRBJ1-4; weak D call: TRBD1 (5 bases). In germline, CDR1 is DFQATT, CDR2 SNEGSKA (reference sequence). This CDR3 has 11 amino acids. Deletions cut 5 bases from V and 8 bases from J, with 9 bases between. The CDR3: CSAPRTEKLFF. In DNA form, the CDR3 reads TGCAGTGCTCCCCGGACAGAAAAACTGTTTTTT.

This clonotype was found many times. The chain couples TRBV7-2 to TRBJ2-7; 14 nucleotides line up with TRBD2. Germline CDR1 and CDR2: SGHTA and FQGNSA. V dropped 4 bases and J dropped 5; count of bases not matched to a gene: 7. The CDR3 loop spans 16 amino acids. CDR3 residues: CASSYAGTSGSHEQYF. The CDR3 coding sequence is TGTGCCAGCAGCTACGCCGGGACTAGCGGGAGTCACGAGCAGTACTTC.

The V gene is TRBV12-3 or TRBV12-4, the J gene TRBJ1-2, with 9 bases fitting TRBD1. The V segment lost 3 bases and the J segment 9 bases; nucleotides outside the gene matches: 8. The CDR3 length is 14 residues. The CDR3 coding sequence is TGTGCCAGCAGTTTGAGGACAGGGGCGGTGAGCTACACCTTC. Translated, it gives CASSLRTGAVSYTF.

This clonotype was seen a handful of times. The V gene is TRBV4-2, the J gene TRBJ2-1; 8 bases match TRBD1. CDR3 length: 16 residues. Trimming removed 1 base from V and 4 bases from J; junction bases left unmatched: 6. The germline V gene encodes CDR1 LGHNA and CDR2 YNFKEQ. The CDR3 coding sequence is TGTGCCAGCAGCCAAGTTGGGACAGGCGGATACAATGAGCAGTTCTTC. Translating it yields CASSQVGTGGYNEQFF.

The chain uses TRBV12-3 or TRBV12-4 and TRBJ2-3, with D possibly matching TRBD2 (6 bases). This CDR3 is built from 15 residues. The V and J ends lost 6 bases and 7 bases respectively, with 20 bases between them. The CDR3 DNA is TGTGCCAGCAGCTCCTCAGCGGGTCTTATCTATACGCAGTATTTT. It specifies CASSSSAGLIYTQYF.

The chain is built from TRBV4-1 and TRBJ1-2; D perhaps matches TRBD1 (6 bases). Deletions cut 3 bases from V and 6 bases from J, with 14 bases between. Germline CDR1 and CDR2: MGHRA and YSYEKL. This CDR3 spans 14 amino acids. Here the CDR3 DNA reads TGCGCCAGCAGCCAGAGGCAGGGGAGAGATGGCTACACCTTC. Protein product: CASSQRQGRDGYTF.

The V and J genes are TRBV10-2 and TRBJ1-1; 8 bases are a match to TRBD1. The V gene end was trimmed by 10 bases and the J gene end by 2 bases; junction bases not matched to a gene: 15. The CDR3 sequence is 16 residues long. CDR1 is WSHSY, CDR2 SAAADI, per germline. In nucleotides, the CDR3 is TGCGCCACCGCAGACAGGGGCGCGGGGGGAAACACTGAAGCTTTCTTT. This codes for CATADRGAGGNTEAFF.

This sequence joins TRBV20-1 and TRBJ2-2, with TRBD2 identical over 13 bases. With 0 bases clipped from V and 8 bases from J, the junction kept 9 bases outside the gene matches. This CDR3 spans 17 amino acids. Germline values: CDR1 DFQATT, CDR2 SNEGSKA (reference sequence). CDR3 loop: CSARDIRGLAGAGELFF. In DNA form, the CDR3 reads TGCAGTGCTAGAGATATTCGAGGACTAGCGGGAGCGGGGGAGCTGTTTTTT.

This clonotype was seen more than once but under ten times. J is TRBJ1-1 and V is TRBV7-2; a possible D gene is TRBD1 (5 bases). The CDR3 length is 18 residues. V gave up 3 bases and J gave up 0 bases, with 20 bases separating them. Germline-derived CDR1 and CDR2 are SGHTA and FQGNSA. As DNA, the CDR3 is TGTGCCAGCAGCTTGGCCGGGACCGGATTCTCGTTGAACACTGAAGCTTTCTTT. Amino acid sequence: CASSLAGTGFSLNTEAFF.

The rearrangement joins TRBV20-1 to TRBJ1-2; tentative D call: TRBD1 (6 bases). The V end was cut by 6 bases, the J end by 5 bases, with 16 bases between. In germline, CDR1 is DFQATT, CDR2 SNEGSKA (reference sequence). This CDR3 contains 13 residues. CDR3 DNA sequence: TGCAGTGCCTCATCTACAGGGAAGTATGGCTACACCTTC. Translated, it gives CSASSTGKYGYTF.

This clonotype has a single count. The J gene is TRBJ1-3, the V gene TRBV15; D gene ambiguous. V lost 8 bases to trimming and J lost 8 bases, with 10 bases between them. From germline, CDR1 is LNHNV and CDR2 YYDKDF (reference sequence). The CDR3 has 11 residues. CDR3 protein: CATSGTDTIYF. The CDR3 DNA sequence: TGTGCCACCTCCGGAACTGACACCATATATTTT.